This T cell receptor (beta chain) is drawn from a study of cytomegalovirus exposure and HLA in healthy donors. The donors belonged to the approximately 120-subject validation cohort, separate from the approximately 700-subject first cohort. Unmatched junction bases numbered 7, after V lost 3 bases and J lost 9 bases. Germline CDR1 LNHDA, CDR2 SQIVND (reference sequence). CDR3 length: 14 residues. This clone showed up just a few times. The antigen is not known. Whole-study results and caveats: Many donors carried some public TCRs, although rarity characterized most TCR sequences.

Repertoires were generated with immunoSEQ multiplex PCR, while TCRdb's copy carries only in-frame clones and drops some. The data contain approximately 100,000 clones, 80% to 95% of them singletons. The sequence was collected from a woman aged 25-40 years in good health and CMV-seropositive. The material sequenced was PBMCs. V gene TRBV19 combines with J gene TRBJ1-5; 8 bases fit TRBD1. The CDR3 nucleotides read TGTGCCAGTAGTATGTCACAGGGGGTTCCGCCCCAGCATTTT. Translated, it gives CASSMSQGVPPQHF. The variable domain in full, with the rest retrieved from reference TRBV19 and TRBJ1-5, is DGGITQSPKYLFRKEGQNVTLSCEQNLNHDAMYWYRQDPGQGLRLIYYSQIVNDFQKGDIAEGYSVSREKKESFPLTVTSAQKNPTAFYLCASSMSQGVPPQHFGDGTRLSIL.